Below, 11 T cell receptor beta chains from the same sample are listed, as sequenced in a study of T cells expressing NK-cell markers. Following a re-call of the 5' RACE reads, TCRdb has one entry per CDR3 protein and lacks DNA. This sample's table has approximately 380,000 distinct CDR3 sequences. The sample was blood T cells: a sorted CD56 or NKG2C T cell subset, CD4+ or CD8+ T cells, or bulk PBMC T cells (not recorded which). These TCRs come from a man aged 18-69 years in good health.

The gene calls are TRBV16 and TRBJ2-3. This CDR3 spans 17 amino acids. The germline CDR1 and CDR2 sequences are KGHSY and FQNENV. The CDR3 here is CASSRKVIDPRTDTQYF.

The J gene is TRBJ2-6, the V gene TRBV7-8; absent DNA, TCRdb's TRBD1 call cannot be checked. Germline loops: CDR1 SGHVS, CDR2 FQNEAQ. The CDR3 length is 16 residues. CDR3 residues: CASSPGQGSGANVLTF.

The CDR3 region is CASSLVTESYEQYF. This chain links TRBV7-9 with TRBJ2-7. The CDR3 length is 14 residues. Germline V gene lookup returns CDR1 SEHNR and CDR2 FQNEAQ (reference sequence).

The V gene is TRBV4-2, the J gene TRBJ2-3; TCRdb picks TRBD2, but there is no DNA to check that call. Germline loops: CDR1 LGHNA, CDR2 YNFKEQ. The CDR3 totals 16 residues. The chain's CDR3 is CASSPRAGGNTDTQYF.

The genes are TRBV20-1 and TRBJ2-3; the TRBD2 assignment by TCRdb is unverifiable without DNA. There are 16 residues in the CDR3. CDR1 and CDR2 (germline): DFQATT, SNEGSKA (reference sequence). CDR3 protein: CSARKGSGGNTDTQYF.

J is TRBJ1-1 and V is TRBV2; absent DNA, TCRdb's TRBD1 call cannot be checked. Germline V gene lookup returns CDR1 SNHLY and CDR2 FYNNEI. CDR3 length: 14 residues. The CDR3 spells CASSYDRGPTEAFF.

This chain uses TRBV5-8 with TRBJ2-5; without DNA, the TCRdb call of TRBD2 cannot be checked. CDR1 SGHTS and CDR2 YDEGEE come from the germline V gene. This CDR3 spans 15 amino acids. The CDR3 sequence is CASSLAAGGPKTQYF.

This chain joins TRBV14 and TRBJ2-5; the TRBD1 assignment by TCRdb is unverifiable without DNA. CDR3 size: 15 residues. Per germline, CDR1 SGHDN and CDR2 FVKESK. The CDR3 protein is CASSKLGQGAETQYF. Looking up the rest from reference TRBV14 and TRBJ2-5 gives the full variable domain: EAGVTQFPSHSVIEKGQTVTLRCDPISGHDNLYWYRRVMGKEIKFLLHFVKESKQDESGMPNNRFLAERTGGTYSTLKVQPAELEDSGVYFCASSKLGQGAETQYFGPGTRLLVL.

The gene calls are TRBV3-1 and TRBJ2-7; the D call of TRBD2 rests on TCRdb alone, since no DNA is present to check it. Germline lookup yields CDR1 LGHDT and CDR2 YNNKEL (reference sequence). CDR3 length: 15 amino acids. CDR3 residues: CASSQDQGPYYEQYF.

This rearrangement joins TRBV20-1 to TRBJ2-7; lacking DNA, the TRBD1 call made by TCRdb goes unchecked. CDR3 length: 13 residues. Per the germline V gene, CDR1 is DFQATT and CDR2 is SNEGSKA (reference sequence). The CDR3 here is CSHRGHISYEQYF.

The chain has TRBV5-1 and TRBJ1-2; without DNA, the TCRdb call of TRBD1 cannot be checked. The CDR3 is 15 amino acids. The germline V gene encodes CDR1 SGHRS and CDR2 YFSETQ. The CDR3 is CASSPRTGAAYGYTF.